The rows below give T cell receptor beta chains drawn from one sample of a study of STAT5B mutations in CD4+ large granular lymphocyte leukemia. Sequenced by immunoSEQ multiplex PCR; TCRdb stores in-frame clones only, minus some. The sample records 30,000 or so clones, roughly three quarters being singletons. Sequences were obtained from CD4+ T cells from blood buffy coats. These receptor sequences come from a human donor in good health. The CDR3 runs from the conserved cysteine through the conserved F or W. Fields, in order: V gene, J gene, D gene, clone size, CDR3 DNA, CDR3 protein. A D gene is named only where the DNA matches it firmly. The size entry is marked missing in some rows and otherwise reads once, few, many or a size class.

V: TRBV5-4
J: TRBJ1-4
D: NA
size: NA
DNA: TGTGCCACCTCCGGGGCAGAAAATGAAAAACTGTTTTTT
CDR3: CATSGAENEKLFF

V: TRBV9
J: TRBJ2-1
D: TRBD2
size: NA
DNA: TGTGCCAGCAGCGTACCCTCCGCGGGGGCCTACAATGAGCAGTTCTTC
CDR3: CASSVPSAGAYNEQFF

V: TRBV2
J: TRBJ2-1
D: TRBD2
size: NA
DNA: TGTGCCAGCAAGACTAGCGGGGGACTCCCGGAGCAGTTCTTC
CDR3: CASKTSGGLPEQFF

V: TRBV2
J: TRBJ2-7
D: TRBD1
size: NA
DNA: TGTGCCAGCAGTGGAGTAACCCGGGACAGGGGCTACGAGCAGTACTTC
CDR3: CASSGVTRDRGYEQYF

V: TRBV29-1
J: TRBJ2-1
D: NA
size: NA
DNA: TGCAGCGTGGGGGCGAGAACCTACAATGAGCAGTTCTTC
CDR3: CSVGARTYNEQFF

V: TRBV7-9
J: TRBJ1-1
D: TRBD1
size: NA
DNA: TGTGCCAGCAGCCCTATGACAGGGGTGAACACTGAAGCTTTCTTT
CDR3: CASSPMTGVNTEAFF

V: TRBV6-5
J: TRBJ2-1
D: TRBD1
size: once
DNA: TGTGCCAGCACCCCCGGACAGGCCTTCTACAATGAGCAGTTCTTC
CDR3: CASTPGQAFYNEQFF

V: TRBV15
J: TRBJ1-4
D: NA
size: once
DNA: TGTGCCACCAGCAGTGGGCCCAATGAAAAACTGTTTTTT
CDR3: CATSSGPNEKLFF

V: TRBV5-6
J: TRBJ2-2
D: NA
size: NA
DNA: TGTGCCAGCAGATTGCAGGGTCCGGCCGGGGAGCTGTTTTTT
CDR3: CASRLQGPAGELFF

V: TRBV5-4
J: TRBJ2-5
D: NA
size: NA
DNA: TGTGCCAGCAGCTTGGCCTCTGAGGGAGCGTCAGAGACCCAGTACTTC
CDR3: CASSLASEGASETQYF

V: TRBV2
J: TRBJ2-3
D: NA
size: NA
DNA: TGTGCCAGCAGTGAACGTATCGGGGCCAGCACAGATACGCAGTATTTT
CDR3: CASSERIGASTDTQYF

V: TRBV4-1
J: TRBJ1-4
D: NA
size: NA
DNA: TGCGCCAGCAGCCAAGATGTAGCGGGGGCCTACGAAAAACTGTTTTTT
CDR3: CASSQDVAGAYEKLFF

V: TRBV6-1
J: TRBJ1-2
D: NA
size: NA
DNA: TGTGCCAGCAGTGCAAGGGGGACCGTCAACTATGGCTACACCTTC
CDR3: CASSARGTVNYGYTF

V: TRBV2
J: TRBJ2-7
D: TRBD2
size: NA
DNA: TGTGCCAGTATTTTAGCGGGGGTCTCCTACGAGCAGTACTTC
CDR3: CASILAGVSYEQYF

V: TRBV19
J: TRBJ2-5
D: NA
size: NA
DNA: TGTGCCAGTAGTCCCACGGGGGCCAAGGAGACCCAGTACTTC
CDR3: CASSPTGAKETQYF

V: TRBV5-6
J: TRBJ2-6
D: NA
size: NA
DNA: TGTGCCAGCAGCTTGGCAGATGTCCGGGGCACTGGGGCCAACGTCCTGACTTTC
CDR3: CASSLADVRGTGANVLTF

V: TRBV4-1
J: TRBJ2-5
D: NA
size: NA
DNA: TGCGCCAGCAGCCCGCAAATCCAAGAGACCCAGTACTTC
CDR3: CASSPQIQETQYF

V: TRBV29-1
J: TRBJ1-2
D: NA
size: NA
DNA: TGCATCATATCCGACAGCGCTTATGGCTACACCTTC
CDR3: CIISDSAYGYTF

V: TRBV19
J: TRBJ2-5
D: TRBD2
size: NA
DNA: TGTGCCAGTAGCCGACTAGCGGGAGGGCCAACGGAGACCCAGTACTTC
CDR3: CASSRLAGGPTETQYF

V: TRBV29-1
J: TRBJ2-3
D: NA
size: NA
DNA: TGCAGCGTTACCCTCGGCACAGATACGCAGTATTTT
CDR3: CSVTLGTDTQYF

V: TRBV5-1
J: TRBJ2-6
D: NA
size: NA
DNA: TGCGCCAGCAGCTCGGACGGAAGTTCTGGGGCCAACGTCCTGACTTTC
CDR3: CASSSDGSSGANVLTF

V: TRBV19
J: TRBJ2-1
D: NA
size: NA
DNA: TGTGCCAGTAGCCTTTTAAAAGGTTGGGGGTCCTACAATGAGCAGTTCTTC
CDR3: CASSLLKGWGSYNEQFF

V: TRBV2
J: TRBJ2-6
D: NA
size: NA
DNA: TGTGCCAGCAGTAAAGAAGACTCTGGGGCCAACGTCCTGACTTTC
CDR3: CASSKEDSGANVLTF

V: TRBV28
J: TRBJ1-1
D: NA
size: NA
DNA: TGTGCCAGCAAAGACAGCTTGAACACTGAAGCTTTCTTT
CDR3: CASKDSLNTEAFF

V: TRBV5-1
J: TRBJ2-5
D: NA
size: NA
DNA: TGCGCCAGCAGCTTGGTGGAGGGTCAAGAGACCCAGTACTTC
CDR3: CASSLVEGQETQYF

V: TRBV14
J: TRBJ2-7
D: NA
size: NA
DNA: TGTGCCAGCAGCCAAGTTCGTCCTACCTACGAGCAGTACTTC
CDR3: CASSQVRPTYEQYF

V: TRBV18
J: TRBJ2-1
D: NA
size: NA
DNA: TGTGCCAGCTCACCCGATGCGTTGCTTGCTTCGAATGAGCAGTTCTTC
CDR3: CASSPDALLASNEQFF

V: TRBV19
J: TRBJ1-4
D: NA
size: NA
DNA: TGTGCCAGTAGTACGGTGGTACGGGAAAAACTGTTTTTT
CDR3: CASSTVVREKLFF

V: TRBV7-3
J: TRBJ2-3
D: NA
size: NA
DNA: TGTGCCAGCAGCCCAACGATGTATTCGACAGATACGCAGTATTTT
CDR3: CASSPTMYSTDTQYF

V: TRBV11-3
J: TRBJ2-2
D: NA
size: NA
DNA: TGTGCCAGCAGCTTAGCTGGCACCGGGGAGCTGTTTTTT
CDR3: CASSLAGTGELFF

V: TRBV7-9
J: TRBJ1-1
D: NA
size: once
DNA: TGTGCCAGCAGCTTAGCAGCCATGAACACTGAAGCTTTCTTT
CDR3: CASSLAAMNTEAFF

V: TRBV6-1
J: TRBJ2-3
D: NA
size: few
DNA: TGTGCCAGCAGTATCAACCGACAGGTCGCAGGTACGCAGTATTTT
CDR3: CASSINRQVAGTQYF

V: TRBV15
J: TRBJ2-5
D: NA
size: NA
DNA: TGTGCCACCAGCAGAGAAGGGGGTAGTCAAGAGACCCAGTACTTC
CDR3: CATSREGGSQETQYF

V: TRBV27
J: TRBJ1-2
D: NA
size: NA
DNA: TGTGCCAGCAGCCTCAAGGCGTGGACTAACTATGGCTACACCTTC
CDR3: CASSLKAWTNYGYTF

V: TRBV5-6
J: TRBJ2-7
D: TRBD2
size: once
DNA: TGTGCCAGCAGCTCGGTCGGGACTAGCTACGAGCAGTACTTC
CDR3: CASSSVGTSYEQYF

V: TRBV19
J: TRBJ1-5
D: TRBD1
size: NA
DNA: TGTGCCAGTAGCAGGGGGAAGGGGGGGAATCAGCCCCAGCATTTT
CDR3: CASSRGKGGNQPQHF

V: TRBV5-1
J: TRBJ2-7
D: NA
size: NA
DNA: TGCGCCAGCAGCTTGGTTTCCAGGGCCGAGCAGTACTTC
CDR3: CASSLVSRAEQYF

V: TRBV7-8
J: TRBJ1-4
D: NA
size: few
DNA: TGTGCCAGCAGCGGGGGGCCTAATGAAAAACTGTTTTTT
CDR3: CASSGGPNEKLFF

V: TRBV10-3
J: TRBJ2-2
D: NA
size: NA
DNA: TGTGCCATCAGACGAATAGATAACACCGGGGAGCTGTTTTTT
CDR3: CAIRRIDNTGELFF

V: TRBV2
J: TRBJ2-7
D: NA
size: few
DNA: TGTGCCAGCAGTGAAGACTTTGGGCCATACGAGCAGTACTTC
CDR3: CASSEDFGPYEQYF

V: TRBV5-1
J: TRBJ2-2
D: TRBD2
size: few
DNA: TGCGCCAGCAGCTTGGTACTAGCGGGAACGAACACCGGGGAGCTGTTTTTT
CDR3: CASSLVLAGTNTGELFF

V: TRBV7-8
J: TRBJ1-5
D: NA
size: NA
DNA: TGTGCCAGCAGCAGCACGGAGAATCAGCCCCAGCATTTT
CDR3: CASSSTENQPQHF

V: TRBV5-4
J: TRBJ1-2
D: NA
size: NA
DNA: TGTGCCAGCAGCTTGAGGGGGGCGGTTGGCTACACCTTC
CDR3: CASSLRGAVGYTF

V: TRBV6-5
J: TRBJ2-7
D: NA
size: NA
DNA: TGTGCCAGCAGCAACTCGCACGAGCAGTACTTC
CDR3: CASSNSHEQYF

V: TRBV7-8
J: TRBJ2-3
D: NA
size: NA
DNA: TGTGCCAGCAGCCGCGGGGCTAATACAGATACGCAGTATTTT
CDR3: CASSRGANTDTQYF